This T cell receptor beta chain appears in the sequencing data of a study of T cell responses to AZD1222 COVID-19 vaccine. The CDR3 sequence is 17 residues long. In germline, CDR1 is SGHVS, CDR2 FQNEAQ. Trimming cost V 1 base and J 0 bases, with 12 bases left between them. As regards this clone: What it binds is not known.

General study points: All repertoire sampling was performed exclusively after the peak T cell response.

Data came from immunoSEQ multiplex PCR; TCRdb stores just in-frame clones and leaves some out. The repertoire consists of some 200,000 clones, with roughly nine tenths occurring once and the leading ten covering 3.6%. This rearrangement joins TRBV7-8 to TRBJ2-2; D possibly uses TRBD1 or TRBD2 (6 bases each). The receptor's source is an adult who received the MenACWY meningococcal vaccine as a control. Sample: peripheral blood, taken 28 days after the second dose of the MenACWY control vaccine. CDR3 bases: TGTGCCAGCAGCTTAGTCAGGGGACTTTCGAACACCGGGGAGCTGTTTTTT. This encodes CASSLVRGLSNTGELFF.